Below, 27 T cell receptor beta chains from the same sample are listed, as sequenced in a study of beta chain features in type 1 diabetes. Of the isolated RNA, all was reverse transcribed, and so the sequenced material was expressed TCRB transcripts. Some clones are missing from TCRdb's copy, which holds only in-frame ones; the method was immunoSEQ multiplex PCR. This repertoire shows under 450,000 clones, approximately 14% found once; its top ten account for less than 0.04%. Specimen: naive CD4+ T cells from blood. Receptors originate from a man between 25 and 39 years old in good health.

This chain connects TRBV29-1 to TRBJ1-1; TRBD1 might be the D (6 bases). Trimming left V 5 bases short and J 5 bases short, with 21 bases between. CDR1 is SQVTM, CDR2 ANQGSEA, per germline. The CDR3 is made up of 15 amino acids. CDR3 amino acids: CSVTTGTGGWTEAFF. In nucleotides, the CDR3 is TGCAGCGTTACTACAGGGACTGGAGGTTGGACTGAAGCTTTCTTT.

The chain carries TRBV7-2 and TRBJ2-7; D may correspond to TRBD1 or TRBD2 (5 bases each). In germline, CDR1 is SGHTA, CDR2 FQGNSA. The CDR3 covers 14 residues. V lost 1 base to trimming and J lost 2 bases, with 9 bases between them. The CDR3 here is CASSLESGPYEQYF. CDR3 nucleotides: TGTGCCAGCAGCTTAGAGTCGGGGCCCTACGAGCAGTACTTC.

This clone was observed a handful of times. The V and J genes are TRBV9 and TRBJ2-7; D gene uncertain. Germline-derived CDR1 and CDR2 are SGDLS and YYNGEE. This CDR3 spans 14 amino acids. The ends were cut back, 4 bases at V and 2 bases at J, with 13 bases in the middle. The CDR3 is CASSPGRSPYEQYV. The CDR3 nucleotides read TGTGCCAGCAGCCCAGGCCGTAGTCCCTACGAGCAGTACGTC.

The rearrangement uses TRBV14 and TRBJ2-1, with TRBD2 as a possible D gene (5 bases). V was clipped by 4 bases and J by 9 bases, with 13 bases between them. CDR1 is SGHDN and CDR2 is FVKESK in the germline V gene. The CDR3 totals 13 residues. CDR3 DNA sequence: TGTGCCAGCAGCCCCCCTCCTCGGGGTGAGCAGTTCTTC. Translation: CASSPPPRGEQFF.

This clone was found a few times. This sequence joins TRBV28 and TRBJ1-4; D unresolved. Germline CDR1 is MDHEN and CDR2 is SYDVKM. V lost 4 bases and J lost 3, with 9 bases in between. The CDR3 is 14 amino acids. This CDR3 is CASSSTVPNEKLFF. The CDR3 DNA is TGTGCCAGCAGTTCGACGGTACCTAATGAAAAACTGTTTTTT.

V is TRBV14 and J is TRBJ2-3; no clear D. Deletions cut 3 bases from V and 10 bases from J, with 8 bases between. The length of the CDR3 is 11 residues. Germline lookup yields CDR1 SGHDN and CDR2 FVKESK. The CDR3 is CASSHGFSQYF. DNA of the CDR3: TGTGCCAGCAGCCACGGGTTTTCGCAGTATTTT.

This chain joins TRBV5-1 and TRBJ1-1; 7 bases fit TRBD1. V trimming: 5 bases; J trimming: 4 bases; junction bases outside the gene matches: 8. Germline lookup yields CDR1 SGHRS and CDR2 YFSETQ. The CDR3 contains 14 residues. DNA of the CDR3: TGCGCCAGCAGACTCGACAGGGCCCGCACTGAAGCTTTCTTT. Its protein is CASRLDRARTEAFF.

This clone occurred a few times. V usage is TRBV7-2 and J usage is TRBJ1-2; perhaps TRBD1 as D (5 bases). The CDR3 covers 12 residues. V lost 2 bases, J lost 6 bases, and 7 bases lay in between. In germline, CDR1 is SGHTA, CDR2 FQGNSA. CDR3 sequence: CASSLLGHGYTF. The CDR3 DNA is TGTGCCAGCAGCTTACTGGGGCATGGCTACACCTTC.

This clone turned up a few times. Here the CDR3 DNA reads TGCGCCAGCAGCTTACAGGGGTCCGAGCAGTACTTC. Amino acid sequence: CASSLQGSEQYF. The chain carries TRBV5-1 and TRBJ2-7, with 7 bases that match TRBD1. From germline, CDR1 is SGHRS and CDR2 YFSETQ. J gave up 6 bases and V 2 bases, and 2 bases lay outside the gene matches. The CDR3 sequence is 12 residues long.

This clone turned up a few times. The gene calls are TRBV9 and TRBJ2-7; 8 nucleotides line up with TRBD1. The CDR3 runs to 13 residues. Germline values: CDR1 SGDLS, CDR2 YYNGEE. The J segment lost 8 bases and the V segment lost 2 bases, leaving 6 bases of the junction unmatched. The DNA for the CDR3 is TGTGCCAGCAGCGTCCGACAGGGGCGAAAGCAGTACTTC. It yields the protein CASSVRQGRKQYF.

The table lists this clone with a few counts. V gene TRBV29-1 combines with J gene TRBJ2-1; maybe TRBD1 (5 bases). CDR3 length: 10 amino acids. Germline V CDR1 and CDR2: SQVTM, ANQGSEA. V lost 6 bases, J lost 13 bases, and 13 bases lay in between. CDR3 protein: CSVAPQGQFF. The CDR3 bases are TGCAGCGTCGCCCCGCAGGGACAGTTCTTC.

This clone turned up a few times. This rearrangement joins TRBV7-2 to TRBJ2-7, with D perhaps matching TRBD2 (6 bases). V was shortened by 5 bases and J by 3 bases, with 11 bases between the two germline ends. This CDR3 is built from 13 residues. Germline V CDR1 and CDR2: SGHTA, FQGNSA. The CDR3: CASSQRAGYEQYF. The CDR3 DNA sequence: TGTGCCAGCAGCCAGCGGGCCGGCTACGAGCAGTACTTC. The full variable domain, its missing parts supplied by reference TRBV7-2 and TRBJ2-7, is GAGVSQSPSNKVTEKGKDVELRCDPISGHTALYWYRQSLGQGLEFLIYFQGNSAPDKSGLPSDRFSAERTGGSVSTLTIQRTQQEDSAVYLCASSQRAGYEQYFGPGTRLTVT.

The chain has TRBV7-2 and TRBJ2-3; D possibly matches TRBD1 or TRBD2 (5 bases each). Germline V gives CDR1 SGHTA, CDR2 FQGNSA. V lost 0 bases, J lost 6 bases, and 13 bases lay in between. The CDR3 loop spans 15 amino acids. This CDR3 reads CASSLAGTLGDTQYF. In DNA form, the CDR3 reads TGTGCCAGCAGCTTAGCAGGGACCCTCGGGGATACGCAGTATTTT.

The V gene is TRBV5-1, the J gene TRBJ2-1; D not certain. The CDR3 loop spans 12 amino acids. Germline-derived CDR1 and CDR2 are SGHRS and YFSETQ. Trimming removed 2 bases from V and 7 bases from J, with 7 bases in between. The CDR3 spells CASSFPANEQFF. The CDR3, as DNA: TGCGCCAGCAGCTTTCCAGCTAATGAGCAGTTCTTC. Full variable domain (outside the CDR3, taken from reference TRBV5-1 and TRBJ2-1): KAGVTQTPRYLIKTRGQQVTLSCSPISGHRSVSWYQQTPGQGLQFLFEYFSETQRNKGNFPGRFSGRQFSNSRSEMNVSTLELGDSALYLCASSFPANEQFFGPGTRLTVL.

V is TRBV12-5 and J is TRBJ2-1, with a possible D match to TRBD2 (5 bases). Trimming removed 3 bases at V and 7 bases at J, with 10 bases between. CDR3 length: 13 residues. The germline V gene encodes CDR1 LGHNT and CDR2 FRNRAP. The CDR3 reads CASGFTSGNEQFF. CDR3 coding DNA: TGTGCTAGTGGTTTCACCTCGGGGAATGAGCAGTTCTTC.

The J gene is TRBJ1-2, the V gene TRBV6-4; unclear D gene. This CDR3 contains 13 residues. CDR1 and CDR2 (germline): MRHNA, SNTAGT. V shed 3 bases and J shed 5 bases, with 10 bases lying between them. As DNA, the CDR3 is TGTGCCAGCAGTGAAGGTCTCGGGTATGGCTACACCTTC. It translates to CASSEGLGYGYTF.

The chain employs TRBV6-5 and TRBJ2-4; TRBD1 or TRBD2 may be the D gene (5 bases each). The CDR3 is made up of 13 amino acids. Germline-derived CDR1 and CDR2 are MNHEY and SVGAGI. V was pared by 9 bases and J by 5 bases, with 14 bases between. Here the CDR3 reads CASNTRGQNIQYF. The CDR3 bases are TGTGCCAGTAACACTAGGGGCCAAAACATTCAGTACTTC.

The CDR3 nucleotides are TGCGCCAGCAGCTTGTGGCGGGACAGGGAGACCCAGTACTTC. It codes for CASSLWRDRETQYF. The genes are TRBV5-1 and TRBJ2-5, with 8 bases that match TRBD1. The germline gives CDR1 SGHRS, CDR2 YFSETQ. Germline trimming cut 1 base from V and 5 bases from J; bases unmatched to any gene: 4. The CDR3 is 14 residues long. Drawing the rest from reference TRBV5-1 and TRBJ2-5, the complete variable domain is KAGVTQTPRYLIKTRGQQVTLSCSPISGHRSVSWYQQTPGQGLQFLFEYFSETQRNKGNFPGRFSGRQFSNSRSEMNVSTLELGDSALYLCASSLWRDRETQYFGPGTRLLVL.

This clone was picked up many times. This chain links TRBV2 with TRBJ2-1; D gene uncertain. The V gene lost 2 bases and the J gene lost 12 bases, with 5 bases spanning the gap. This CDR3 contains 10 residues. CDR1 and CDR2 from the germline V gene are SNHLY and FYNNEI. The CDR3 region has the DNA TGTGCCAGCAGTGAACGTACGCAGTTCTTC. Protein sequence: CASSERTQFF.

The sample holds a few counts of this clone. The genes are TRBV25-1 and TRBJ1-2; weak D call: TRBD1 (5 bases). This CDR3 has 16 amino acids. Germline V gene sequence: CDR1 MGHDK, CDR2 SYGVNS. Trimming took off 6 bases at V and 4 bases at J, with 21 bases between the two ends. CDR3 nucleotide sequence: TGTGCCAGCAGGGAGATAGGGGCCCCGGATGGCTATGGCTACACCTTC. It yields the protein CASREIGAPDGYGYTF.

The chain is built from TRBV5-1 and TRBJ2-2; perhaps TRBD1 as D (6 bases). From germline, CDR1 is SGHRS and CDR2 YFSETQ. The CDR3 is made up of 15 amino acids. V lost 0 bases and J lost 6, with 12 bases in between. CDR3 DNA: TGCGCCAGCAGCTTGGCAGGGGAGAAAGCCGGGGAGCTGTTTTTT. Translating it yields CASSLAGEKAGELFF. Combining the CDR3 with reference TRBV5-1 and TRBJ2-2 gives the whole variable domain KAGVTQTPRYLIKTRGQQVTLSCSPISGHRSVSWYQQTPGQGLQFLFEYFSETQRNKGNFPGRFSGRQFSNSRSEMNVSTLELGDSALYLCASSLAGEKAGELFFGEGSRLTVL.

This clone was seen more than once but under ten times. The V call is TRBV14, the J call TRBJ2-2, with D possibly TRBD1 on 6 matching bases. Germline loops: CDR1 SGHDN, CDR2 FVKESK. This CDR3 region has 16 residues. Trimming removed 0 bases from V and 2 bases from J, with 10 bases in between. The CDR3 region is CASSQDPGTNTGELFF. CDR3 DNA sequence: TGTGCCAGCAGCCAAGATCCAGGGACAAACACCGGGGAGCTGTTTTTT.

The sample holds a few counts of this clone. The rearrangement uses TRBV5-6 and TRBJ2-3; D is undetermined. CDR3 length: 15 amino acids. Germline V lookup: CDR1 SGHDT, CDR2 YYEEEE. Trimming cost V 4 bases and J 1 base, with 13 bases left between them. The CDR3 here is CASSRPPVGTDTQYF. The CDR3 nucleotides are TGTGCCAGCAGCAGGCCCCCGGTGGGCACAGATACGCAGTATTTT.

The table lists this clone with a few counts. This chain uses TRBV6-6 with TRBJ2-5, with D possibly TRBD1 on 6 matching bases. The CDR3 is 13 amino acids. V lost 6 bases, J lost 7 bases, and 15 bases lay in between. The germline V gene encodes CDR1 MNHNY and CDR2 SVGAGI (reference sequence). In nucleotides, the CDR3 is TGTGCCAGCAGGGGGCAGGGGACGGGGACCCAGTACTTC. Translated: CASRGQGTGTQYF.

This clone was observed a handful of times. The rearrangement joins TRBV7-2 to TRBJ2-3; D ambiguous. Germline V gives CDR1 SGHTA, CDR2 FQGNSA. Between the trimmed V and J ends, which lost 0 bases and 1 base, there was a span of 8 bases. The length of the CDR3 is 15 residues. CDR3 DNA sequence: TGTGCCAGCAGCTTAGCGGGATCGGGCACAGATACGCAGTATTTT. Amino acid sequence: CASSLAGSGTDTQYF. The complete variable domain, with remaining parts taken from reference TRBV7-2 and TRBJ2-3, reads GAGVSQSPSNKVTEKGKDVELRCDPISGHTALYWYRQSLGQGLEFLIYFQGNSAPDKSGLPSDRFSAERTGGSVSTLTIQRTQQEDSAVYLCASSLAGSGTDTQYFGPGTRLTVL.

This chain joins TRBV5-6 and TRBJ1-1, with TRBD1 as a possible D gene (5 bases). Trimming removed 4 bases at V and 8 bases at J, with 15 bases between. CDR1 SGHDT and CDR2 YYEEEE come from the germline V gene. The CDR3 extends over 13 amino acids. Here the CDR3 reads CASSRGESSEAFF. CDR3 nucleotides: TGTGCCAGCAGCAGAGGGGAATCATCAGAAGCTTTCTTT.

A few counts support this clone. The rearrangement links TRBV28 to TRBJ2-3, with 8 bases identical to TRBD2. In germline, CDR1 is MDHEN, CDR2 SYDVKM. V shed 4 bases, J shed 3 bases, and the junction held 6 bases outside the gene matches. This CDR3 is built from 15 residues. This CDR3 reads CASSSGLGLTDTQYF. CDR3 in DNA: TGTGCCAGCAGTTCGGGACTAGGATTGACAGATACGCAGTATTTT.